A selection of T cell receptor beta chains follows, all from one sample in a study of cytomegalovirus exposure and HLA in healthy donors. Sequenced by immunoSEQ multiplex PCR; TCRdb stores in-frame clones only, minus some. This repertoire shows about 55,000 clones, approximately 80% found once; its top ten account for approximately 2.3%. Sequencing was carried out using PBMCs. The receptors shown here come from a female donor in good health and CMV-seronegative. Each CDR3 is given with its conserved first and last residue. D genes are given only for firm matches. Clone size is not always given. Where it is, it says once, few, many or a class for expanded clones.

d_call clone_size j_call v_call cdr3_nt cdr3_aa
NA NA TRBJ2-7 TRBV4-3 TGCGCCAGCAGCCAAGATAAAGCGGCCAGCTACGAGCAGTACTTC CASSQDKAASYEQYF
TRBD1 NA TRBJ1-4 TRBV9 TGTGCCAGCAGCGCTGACAGGGGCTATGAAAAACTGTTTTTT CASSADRGYEKLFF
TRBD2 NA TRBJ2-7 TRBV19 TGTGCCAGTAGTATAGCACTAGCGTACGAGCAGTACTTC CASSIALAYEQYF
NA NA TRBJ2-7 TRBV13 TGTGCCAGCAGGTCAGGGGTAACGGACGAGCAGTACTTC CASRSGVTDEQYF
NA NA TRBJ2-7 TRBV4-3 TGCGCCAGCAGCCAAGATACAGGAAGGTACGAGCAGTACTTC CASSQDTGRYEQYF
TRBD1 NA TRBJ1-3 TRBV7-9 TGTGCCAGCAGCCAACAGGGGGCTGCAGGAAACACCATATATTTT CASSQQGAAGNTIYF
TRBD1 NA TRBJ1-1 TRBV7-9 TGTGCCAGCAGCTCCCAGGGGGGAAACACTGAAGCTTTCTTT CASSSQGGNTEAFF
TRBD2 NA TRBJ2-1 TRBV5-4 TGTGCCAGCAGCTTCCCAGGTCTAGCGGTCTACAATGAGCAGTTCTTC CASSFPGLAVYNEQFF
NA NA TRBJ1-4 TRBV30 TGTGCCTACCAGACAGTTACCGGCCTTTCAAAACTGTTTTTT CAYQTVTGLSKLFF
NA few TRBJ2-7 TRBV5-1 TGCGCCAGCAGCTGGGCCGGGACTCACGAGCAGTACTTC CASSWAGTHEQYF
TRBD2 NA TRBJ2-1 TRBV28 TGTGCCAGCAGGTTGCCGGGACTAGCGGGAGGTAACGAGCAGTTCTTC CASRLPGLAGGNEQFF
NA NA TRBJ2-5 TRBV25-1 TGTGCCAGCATTGGGCCGGGGTTGGAGCAGTACTTC CASIGPGLEQYF
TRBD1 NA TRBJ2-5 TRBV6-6 TGTGCCAGCAGTTACTCGACAGGGGGCGAGACCCAGTACTTC CASSYSTGGETQYF
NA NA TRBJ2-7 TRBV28 TGTGCCAGCAGTTTGCGCCACCGGGACACCTACCCCTACGAGCAGTACTTC CASSLRHRDTYPYEQYF
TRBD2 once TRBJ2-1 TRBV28 TGTGCCAGCAGTTCAGGACTAGCGGGACCTCGGAATGAGCAGTTCTTC CASSSGLAGPRNEQFF
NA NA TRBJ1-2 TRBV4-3 TGCGCCAGCAGGGACGCTGGACAGAACTATGGCTACACCTTC CASRDAGQNYGYTF
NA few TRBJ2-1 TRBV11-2 TGTGCCAGCAGCTTAGGGAGCGAAAGCTCCTACAATGAGCAGTTCTTC CASSLGSESSYNEQFF
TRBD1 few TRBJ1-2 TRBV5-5 TGTGCCAGCAGCCGCCAGGAAGGGACAGGTCACTATGGCTACACCTTC CASSRQEGTGHYGYTF
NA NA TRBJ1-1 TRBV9 TGTGCCAGCAGCGTAGCTCCGGGATACACTGAAGCTTTCTTT CASSVAPGYTEAFF
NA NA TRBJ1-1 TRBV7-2 TGTGCCAGCAGCTTAAACGGTGGCACTGAAGCTTTCTTT CASSLNGGTEAFF
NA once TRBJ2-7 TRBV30 TGTGCCTGGAGTGTAGGACACCCCTACGAGCAGTACTTC CAWSVGHPYEQYF
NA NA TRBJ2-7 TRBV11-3 TGTGCCAGCATCAAACCAACGGTGCCGTACTTC CASIKPTVPYF
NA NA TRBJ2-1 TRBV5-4 TGTGCCAGCAGCTTGGGTCCGGACGGGAACAATGAGCAGTTCTTC CASSLGPDGNNEQFF
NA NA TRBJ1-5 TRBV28 TGTGCCAGCGCATCCAGGGTAGATCGGCCCCAGCATTTT CASASRVDRPQHF
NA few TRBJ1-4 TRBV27 TGTGCCAGCAGACTCGGACAGAAAAATGAAAAACTGTTTTTT CASRLGQKNEKLFF
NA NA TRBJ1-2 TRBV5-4 TGTGCCAGCAGCTTGGCAGGGAACTATGGCTACACCTTC CASSLAGNYGYTF
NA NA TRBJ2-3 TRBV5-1 TGCGCCAGCCGGGGCACAGATACGCAGTATTTT CASRGTDTQYF
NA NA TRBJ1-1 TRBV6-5 TGTGCCAGCAGTTACAGGACAGCGTACACTGAAGCTTTCTTT CASSYRTAYTEAFF
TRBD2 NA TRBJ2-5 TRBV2 TGTGCCAGCAGTCGGGGGACTAGCGGGAGGGTAGGGGAGACCCAGTACTTC CASSRGTSGRVGETQYF
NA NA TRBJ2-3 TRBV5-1 TGCGCCAGCAGCTTGTTAGTGAGTAGAGCAGATACGCAGTATTTT CASSLLVSRADTQYF
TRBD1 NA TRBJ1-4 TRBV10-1 TGCGCCAGCAGTGAGTCTGTTCAAAGGGACAGGGGCGAAAAACTGTTTTTT CASSESVQRDRGEKLFF
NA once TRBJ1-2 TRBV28 TGTGCCAGCAGTTTGGGCAGTGGCTATGGCTACACCTTC CASSLGSGYGYTF
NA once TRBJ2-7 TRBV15 TGTGCCACCAGCGGATCCCAGGGCTACGAGCAGTACTTC CATSGSQGYEQYF
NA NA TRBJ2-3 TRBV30 TGTGCCTGGAGTGTCCTCAGAACGCAGTATTTT CAWSVLRTQYF
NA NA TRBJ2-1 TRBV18 TGTGCCAGCTCACCGCCTTCACGGGGGGCCTATGAGCAGTTCTTC CASSPPSRGAYEQFF
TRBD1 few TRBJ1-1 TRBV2 TGTGCCAGCAGGACAGGGGCCACTGAAGCTTTCTTT CASRTGATEAFF
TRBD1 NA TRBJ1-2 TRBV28 TGTGCCAGCAGGGGGGACGACAGGGGGTTCTATGGCTACACCTTC CASRGDDRGFYGYTF
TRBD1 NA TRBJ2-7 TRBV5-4 TGTGCCAGCAGCTTCGGGACAGACATATCCTACGAGCAGTACTTC CASSFGTDISYEQYF